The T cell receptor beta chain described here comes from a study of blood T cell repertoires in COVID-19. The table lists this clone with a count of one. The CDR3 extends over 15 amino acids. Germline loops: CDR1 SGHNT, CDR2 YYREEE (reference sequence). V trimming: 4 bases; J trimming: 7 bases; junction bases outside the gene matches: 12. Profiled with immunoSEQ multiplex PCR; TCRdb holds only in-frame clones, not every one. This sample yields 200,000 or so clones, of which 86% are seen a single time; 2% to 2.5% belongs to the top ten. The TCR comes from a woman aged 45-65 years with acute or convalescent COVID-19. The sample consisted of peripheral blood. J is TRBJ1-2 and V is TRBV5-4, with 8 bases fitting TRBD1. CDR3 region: CASSLQTGGRRGYTF. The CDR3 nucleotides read TGTGCCAGCAGCCTTCAAACAGGGGGTCGACGTGGCTACACCTTC.